The 20 T cell receptor beta chains listed next were all sequenced from one sample in a study of cytomegalovirus exposure and HLA in healthy donors. The PCR used 60 Vbeta and 13 Jbeta primers. The protocol was immunoSEQ multiplex PCR, while the TCRdb copy is restricted to in-frame clones and leaves out a portion. Of around 210,000 clones listed, 79% are singletons. Sequencing was done on a sample of PBMCs. Every receptor here comes from a man aged 45-65 years in good health and CMV-seronegative.

This chain joins TRBV11-2 and TRBJ2-7, with TRBD1 identical over 8 bases. Trimming cost V 3 bases and J 6 bases; bases outside gene matches: 10. CDR3 length: 15 residues. Germline values: CDR1 SGHAT, CDR2 FQNNGV. CDR3 region: CASSFTKQGESEQYF. In DNA form, the CDR3 reads TGTGCCAGCAGCTTTACCAAACAGGGGGAAAGCGAGCAGTACTTC.

This chain links TRBV18 with TRBJ2-5, with 10 bases aligning to TRBD1. This CDR3 spans 16 amino acids. The trim removed 3 bases at V and 2 bases at J, leaving 6 bases unmatched. Germline V gene sequence: CDR1 KGHSH, CDR2 LQKENI. CDR3 residues: CASSPGTGVVQETQYF. The CDR3 region has the DNA TGTGCCAGCTCACCCGGGACAGGGGTGGTGCAAGAGACCCAGTACTTC. The entire variable domain, with the rest obtained from reference TRBV18 and TRBJ2-5, is as follows: NAGVMQNPRHLVRRRGQEARLRCSPMKGHSHVYWYRQLPEEGLKFMVYLQKENIIDESGMPKERFSAEFPKEGPSILRIQQVVRGDSAAYFCASSPGTGVVQETQYFGPGTRLLVL.

This sequence joins TRBV2 and TRBJ2-2; 12 bases fit TRBD1. The CDR3 runs to 14 residues. Trimming took 6 bases from V and 8 from J; bases not matched to a gene: 4. Per germline, CDR1 SNHLY and CDR2 FYNNEI. The CDR3 sequence: CASSPGQGAGELFF. The CDR3 DNA is TGTGCCAGCAGCCCGGGACAGGGGGCGGGGGAGCTGTTTTTT.

The chain combines TRBV5-1 with TRBJ1-1; 9 nucleotides agree with TRBD1. Losses at the gene ends were 4 bases for V and 1 base for J; bases not matched to a gene: 8. The CDR3 is made up of 16 amino acids. Germline V lookup: CDR1 SGHRS, CDR2 YFSETQ. The CDR3 reads CASSGGVGQGNTEAFF. The CDR3 DNA reads TGCGCCAGCAGCGGAGGCGTGGGACAGGGGAACACTGAAGCTTTCTTT.

The count of this clone is one. In the same sample, other DNA sequences code for this CDR3. The chain links TRBV27 to TRBJ1-1; D is undetermined. V shed 5 bases and J shed 1 base, with 8 bases lying between them. CDR3 length: 13 amino acids. Per the germline V gene, CDR1 is MNHEY and CDR2 is SMNVEV (reference sequence). The DNA of the CDR3 is TGTGCCAGCAGTCTCCGTCGGAACACTGAAGCTTTCTTT. Protein: CASSLRRNTEAFF.

This chain uses TRBV9 with TRBJ2-2, with TRBD2 identical over 10 bases. After removal of 1 base from V and 5 bases from J, the junction contained 5 bases not matched to a gene. Germline V gene lookup returns CDR1 SGDLS and CDR2 YYNGEE. The CDR3 is 16 residues long. The CDR3 loop reads CASSVSSGRYTGELFF. CDR3 in DNA: TGTGCCAGCAGCGTATCTAGCGGGAGATATACCGGGGAGCTGTTTTTT.

This clone occurred a few times. At one of its ends the junction is not consistent with the germline gene, which may arise from a read error. This chain connects TRBV7-9 to TRBJ1-5; TRBD1 aligns across 7 bases. Germline loops: CDR1 SEHNR, CDR2 FQNEAQ (reference sequence). The CDR3 is 11 residues long. The CDR3 protein is CARSRRIGQDF. CDR3 DNA: TGTGCCAGAAGCCGTCGGATAGGACAGGATTTT.

This chain connects TRBV30 to TRBJ2-2; 7 bases agree with TRBD1. The CDR3 has 14 amino acids. Trimming cost V 5 bases and J 1 base; bases outside gene matches: 4. Germline V CDR1 and CDR2: GTSNPN, SVGIG (reference sequence). The CDR3 sequence is CAWVGQMNTGELFF. The DNA of the CDR3 is TGTGCCTGGGTGGGACAGATGAACACCGGGGAGCTGTTTTTT.

This clone has just a few counts. The chain carries TRBV30 and TRBJ2-2, with 11 bases matching TRBD1. CDR3 size: 16 residues. Germline loops: CDR1 GTSNPN, CDR2 SVGIG (reference sequence). The V and J ends lost 7 bases and 7 bases, in that order; junction bases with no gene match: 14. CDR3 sequence (DNA): TGTGCCTCCAACTCCCCGGGACAGGGGGTCATCGGGGAGCTGTTTTTT. Translation: CASNSPGQGVIGELFF.

The rearrangement links TRBV7-8 to TRBJ2-5, with 10 bases fitting TRBD2. Gene TRBJ2-7 matches the end of the DNA better, so the J call may be wrong. The CDR3 sequence is 16 residues long. CDR1 and CDR2 (germline): SGHVS, FQNEAQ. In DNA form, the CDR3 reads TGTGCCAGCAGCGTTGGGACTAGCGTATTTTCCTACGAGCAGTACTTC. As protein: CASSVGTSVFSYEQYF.

V and J are TRBV5-1 and TRBJ1-1; TRBD1 might be the D (6 bases). V was trimmed by 4 bases and J by 5 bases, leaving 12 bases between them. Germline V gives CDR1 SGHRS, CDR2 YFSETQ. CDR3 length equals 13 residues. The CDR3 DNA reads TGCGCCAGCAGCATTACAGGGATGACTGAAGCTTTCTTT. Residues: CASSITGMTEAFF.

The J gene is TRBJ2-1, the V gene TRBV28; 10 bases match TRBD2. This CDR3 is built from 15 residues. V was pared by 4 bases and J by 2 bases, with 2 bases of the junction left unmatched. The V gene's germline CDR1 is MDHEN and CDR2 SYDVKM. Written as DNA, the CDR3 is TGTGCCAGCAGTTGGGGGACTAGCGCCTACAATGAGCAGTTCTTC. It translates to CASSWGTSAYNEQFF.

This chain connects TRBV27 to TRBJ2-3; D might be TRBD1 (6 bases). CDR1 and CDR2 (germline): MNHEY, SMNVEV (reference sequence). The CDR3 is 14 amino acids. V lost 8 bases and J lost 2, with 14 bases in between. CDR3 protein: CASGGLRDTDTQYF. The CDR3 bases are TGTGCCAGCGGGGGCTTACGGGACACAGATACGCAGTATTTT.

The chain uses TRBV29-1 and TRBJ1-4; D gene uncertain. CDR3 size: 11 residues. The germline V and J ends were trimmed by 5 bases and 4 bases, with 5 bases remaining between them. The germline V gene encodes CDR1 SQVTM and CDR2 ANQGSEA. DNA of the CDR3: TGCAGCGTTATCATTAATGAAAAACTGTTTTTT. Translating gives CSVIINEKLFF.

This chain connects TRBV2 to TRBJ1-6; D is unclear. This CDR3 is built from 13 residues. V was shortened by 1 base and J by 13 bases, with 11 bases between the two germline ends. Germline loops: CDR1 SNHLY, CDR2 FYNNEI. The CDR3: CASSEGAPRPLHF. The CDR3 region has the DNA TGTGCCAGCAGTGAAGGTGCGCCACGGCCCCTCCACTTT.

This clone was counted once. V gene TRBV6-6 combines with J gene TRBJ2-7, with a tentative D call TRBD2 (5 bases). The CDR3 loop spans 15 amino acids. With 0 bases removed from V and 2 bases from J, the gap between germline ends came to 11 bases. Germline V gene data show CDR1 as MNHNY and CDR2 as SVGAGI (reference sequence). This CDR3 reads CASSYSMSGAYEQYF. The CDR3 DNA is TGTGCCAGCAGTTACTCGATGAGCGGTGCCTACGAGCAGTACTTC.

The chain couples TRBV7-9 to TRBJ2-7; TRBD2 aligns across 7 bases. CDR1 is SEHNR, CDR2 FQNEAQ, per germline (reference sequence). V dropped 5 bases and J dropped 0; count of bases not matched to a gene: 4. There are 14 residues in the CDR3. In nucleotides, the CDR3 is TGTGCCAGCAGCCCGGGGAGGGTCTCCTACGAGCAGTACTTC. Encoded protein: CASSPGRVSYEQYF.

This clone was observed a handful of times. This chain links TRBV27 with TRBJ2-7; maybe TRBD1 (6 bases). Germline lookup yields CDR1 MNHEY and CDR2 SMNVEV (reference sequence). V was cut by 5 bases and J by 8 bases, with 22 bases left in between. This CDR3 spans 15 amino acids. The CDR3 DNA sequence: TGTGCCAGCAGTACCTCCGGGACACGCTTTGGTAAGCAGTACTTC. This gives the protein CASSTSGTRFGKQYF.

The chain recombines TRBV19 with TRBJ2-1; D possibly corresponds to TRBD1 (6 bases). Trimming pared 10 bases from V and 0 bases from J, leaving 19 bases between. Germline CDR1 reads LNHDA; CDR2 reads SQIVND (reference sequence). The CDR3 loop spans 16 amino acids. CDR3: CATVGTPYSSYNEQFF. DNA for the CDR3: TGTGCCACTGTCGGGACACCGTATAGCTCCTACAATGAGCAGTTCTTC.

The chain carries TRBV9 and TRBJ1-5; 7 nucleotides agree with TRBD1. V lost 2 bases and J lost 6; bases outside the gene matches: 8. This CDR3 has 15 amino acids. Germline CDR1 reads SGDLS; CDR2 reads YYNGEE. The CDR3 loop reads CASSVGSGDSQPQHF. The DNA for the CDR3 is TGTGCCAGCAGCGTTGGCTCGGGGGACAGTCAGCCCCAGCATTTT.